This paragraph reports one T cell receptor beta chain. No antigen is known for it. Stated treatment: around 19 received Ad26.COV2.S at low or high dose, single or two shots; a few received placebo; per-sample allocation not given. After the first vaccine or placebo injection, samples were drawn on day 63. An Ad26 vector was used to express Wuhan-strain SARS-CoV-2 spike as the vaccine. Here immunoSEQ multiplex PCR was the method, and the copy in TCRdb shows in-frame clones only, minus some. In the table there are 380,000 or so clones, roughly 90% of which are singletons. CDR1 and CDR2 from the germline V gene are MDHEN and SYDVKM. J lost 6 bases, V lost 2 bases, and 10 bases had no gene match. The length of the CDR3 is 15 residues. The sample comes from a study of Ad26.COV2.S vaccination and SARS-CoV-2 variants. About the study: Ad26.COV2.S shots went into the muscle once or twice, 56 days apart. Study-level results: Ad26.COV2.S recipients had broader spike-specific TCRs (P = 0.0014).

The specimen comprised peripheral blood, sampled in a trial of Ad26.COV2.S vaccine versus placebo. The receptor was isolated from a person aged 18-60 years who received the Ad26.COV2.S COVID-19 vaccine or a placebo. The V call is TRBV28, the J call TRBJ2-7, with TRBD1 matching over 7 bases. The CDR3 here is CASSLTDRAYLEQYF. CDR3 coding DNA: TGTGCCAGCAGTTTAACTGACAGGGCATATCTCGAGCAGTACTTC.